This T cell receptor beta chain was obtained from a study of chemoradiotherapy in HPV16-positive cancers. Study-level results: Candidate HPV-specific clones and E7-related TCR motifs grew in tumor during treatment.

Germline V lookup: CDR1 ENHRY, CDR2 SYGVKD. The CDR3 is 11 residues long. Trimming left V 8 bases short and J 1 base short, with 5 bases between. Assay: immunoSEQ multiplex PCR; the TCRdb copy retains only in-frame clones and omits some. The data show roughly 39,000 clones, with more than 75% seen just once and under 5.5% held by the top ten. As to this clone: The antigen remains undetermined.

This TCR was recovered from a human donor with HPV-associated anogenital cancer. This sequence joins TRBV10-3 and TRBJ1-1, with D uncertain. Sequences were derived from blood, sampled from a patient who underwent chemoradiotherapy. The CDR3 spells CAIRGNTEAFF. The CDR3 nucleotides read TGTGCCATCCGGGGGAACACTGAAGCTTTCTTT.